Sequencing of this T cell receptor beta chain was carried out in a study of T cells in Graves' hyperthyroidism and ophthalmopathy. Study results and limitations: The model anticipated ophthalmopathy a median about six months pre-onset. The blood repertoire included most of the expanded thyroid clonotypes above 0.001.

Regions amplified from RNA transcripts were the TCR beta CDR3 regions. The HTBI primer set served for first-round RT-PCR of the TCR CDR3. TCRdb fed the multiplex PCR reads into MiXCR, producing one record per CDR3 protein. In the table there are 300,000 to 400,000 distinct CDR3 sequences, around a sixth of which are singletons. With 5 bases removed from V and 5 bases from J, the gap between germline ends came to 15 bases. There are 14 residues in the CDR3. This clonotype was seen only a few times. Its target is unknown. The specimen sequenced was blood. This rearrangement joins TRBV12-3 or TRBV12-4 to TRBJ2-5, with D maybe TRBD2 (5 bases). The clonotype was recovered from a woman between 50 and 59 years old with Graves' hyperthyroidism. Here the CDR3 reads CASSHLEGMETQYF. The CDR3 DNA reads TGTGCCAGCAGTCATCTCGAGGGCATGGAGACCCAGTACTTC.